These 7 T cell receptor beta chains were sequenced from one sample in a study of control samples from healthy donors and cancer patients. Using immunoSEQ multiplex PCR, the repertoire was profiled, and TCRdb retains in-frame clones only, with some absent. This table holds 95,000 to 150,000 clones, over 75% found once. Sequenced input: blood. The source of these receptors is a man between 60 and 75 years old in good health.

CDR3 sequence reads: CASRPTGRHEQYF. The CDR3 nucleotides read TGTGCCAGCAGACCGACAGGGCGACACGAGCAGTACTTC. The chain joins TRBV28 to TRBJ2-7; 7 nucleotides match TRBD1. The CDR3 totals 13 residues. Germline V gene data show CDR1 as MDHEN and CDR2 as SYDVKM. V was pared by 6 bases and J by 5 bases, with 7 bases of the junction left unmatched.

This chain uses TRBV11-2 with TRBJ2-7; D is ambiguous. This CDR3 comprises 13 residues. V lost 6 bases and J lost 0, with 9 bases in between. Germline V gene sequence: CDR1 SGHAT, CDR2 FQNNGV. CDR3 sequence: CASRSLSSYEQYF. CDR3 bases: TGTGCCAGCAGGAGTTTGAGCTCCTACGAGCAGTACTTC.

There are a few counts of this clone. The V call is TRBV28, the J call TRBJ1-4; D unclear. The CDR3 has 17 amino acids. The ends were cut back, 3 bases at V and 7 bases at J, with 21 bases in the middle. Germline lookup yields CDR1 MDHEN and CDR2 SYDVKM. The CDR3 is CASSFLIPGPQGEKLFF. The CDR3 DNA follows: TGTGCCAGCAGTTTCCTAATTCCGGGCCCCCAAGGTGAAAAACTGTTTTTT.

The V call is TRBV6-5, the J call TRBJ1-2; TRBD1 matches 7 bases. The CDR3 runs 15 residues. Germline CDR1 is MNHEY and CDR2 is SVGAGI. The V and J ends lost 6 bases and 4 bases, in that order; junction bases with no gene match: 11. CDR3: CASRLTRDSTYGYTF. The CDR3 DNA sequence: TGTGCCAGCAGACTTACCCGGGACAGCACCTATGGCTACACCTTC.

The rearrangement joins TRBV6-5 to TRBJ1-4; 11 bases fit TRBD1. J was trimmed by 10 bases and V by 6 bases; bases with no gene match: 7. CDR1 is MNHEY, CDR2 SVGAGI, per germline. The CDR3 is 14 residues long. In nucleotides, the CDR3 is TGTGCCAGCAGGTCCGGGACAGGGGGTGGAAAACTGTTTTTT. Its protein is CASRSGTGGGKLFF.

The chain carries TRBV6-5 and TRBJ2-1, with D maybe TRBD2 (6 bases). The CDR3 runs 14 residues. The V and J ends lost 7 bases and 1 base respectively, with 11 bases between them. Germline V gives CDR1 MNHEY, CDR2 SVGAGI. CDR3 nucleotides: TGTGCCAGCACCGGGGGTAGGTCCTACAATGAGCAGTTCTTC. Protein: CASTGGRSYNEQFF.

CDR3 sequence: CASSSTPVRSTDTQYF. DNA for the CDR3: TGTGCCAGCAGCTCAACCCCGGTCCGTAGCACAGATACGCAGTATTTT. The V gene is TRBV11-2, the J gene TRBJ2-3, with D hard to call. V lost 4 bases and J 0 bases, leaving 14 bases between the germline ends. The CDR3 spans 16 residues. Per the germline V gene, CDR1 is SGHAT and CDR2 is FQNNGV.